Following are 3 T cell receptor beta chains from one sample sequenced in a study of blood T cell repertoires in COVID-19. TCRdb keeps only in-frame clones here, not all; method: immunoSEQ multiplex PCR. The table includes approximately 300,000 clones, 80% to 95% detected once. The sequenced material came from peripheral blood. These receptors all come from a woman in her 30s with COVID-19, enrolled during active disease.

V and J are TRBV3-1 (or the pseudogene TRBV3-2) and TRBJ2-5; 8 positions match TRBD1. V lost 3 bases to trimming and J lost 6 bases; unmatched junction nucleotides: 9. The CDR3 spans 15 residues. The germline CDR1 and CDR2 sequences are LGHDT and YNNKEL (reference sequence). This chain's CDR3 is CASSHSAGGRKTQYF. The CDR3 DNA reads as TGTGCCAGCAGCCATTCGGCAGGGGGCCGGAAGACCCAGTACTTC.

The rearrangement links TRBV19 to TRBJ1-1; D not resolved. V shed 7 bases and J shed 3 bases, with 12 bases lying between them. Germline V gene data show CDR1 as LNHDA and CDR2 as SQIVND (reference sequence). The CDR3 spans 13 residues. The CDR3 loop reads CASKAGLYTEAFF. The CDR3 DNA is TGTGCCAGTAAAGCCGGACTGTACACTGAAGCTTTCTTT.

The chain employs TRBV10-3 and TRBJ1-5, with unresolved D. V lost 10 bases to trimming and J lost 1 base, with 11 bases between them. The CDR3 is 13 residues long. Germline-derived CDR1 and CDR2 are ENHRY and SYGVKD. CDR3 residues: CATAVGSNQPQHF. CDR3 DNA: TGTGCCACAGCGGTCGGAAGCAATCAGCCCCAGCATTTT.